This record looks at one T cell receptor (beta chain) sequence and its context. Its target is not known. The data are from a study of cytomegalovirus exposure and HLA in healthy donors. Whole-study results and caveats: Altogether, 160 or so TCR beta chains were recorded as cytomegalovirus-associated. The majority of TCR sequences were rare, yet some public TCRs appeared in many donors.

With 5 bases removed from V and 9 bases from J, the gap between germline ends came to 19 bases. This CDR3 is 14 amino acids long. Per the germline V gene, CDR1 is SGHTA and CDR2 is FQGNSA. Sequencing used immunoSEQ multiplex PCR; TCRdb keeps in-frame clones, though not all of them. The sample shows more than 70,000 clones, roughly 93% of them seen only once. The chain joins TRBV7-2 to TRBJ1-2; TRBD1 might be the D (6 bases). The clonotype comes from a woman in her late teens or twenties in good health and CMV-seronegative. Sequencing was performed on PBMCs. The CDR3 loop is CASSENRAPGRYTF. DNA for the CDR3: TGTGCCAGCAGCGAAAACAGGGCCCCTGGTCGCTACACCTTC.